This T cell receptor (beta chain) was identified in a study of a mutant IDH1 vaccine in newly diagnosed glioma. Study-wide background: The study started vaccination 4-6 weeks after radiotherapy alone, or with temozolomide cycles.

Note on this clone: The antigen is not known.

Time point described: week 5, during vaccination. In the vaccine, a single dose held 300 ug of the mutant IDH1 20-mer peptide, along with topical imiquimod. Sequencing used immunoSEQ multiplex PCR; TCRdb keeps in-frame clones, though not all of them. The table includes 40,000 or so clones, about 89% detected once. The material was PBMCs, obtained from a glioma patient whose treatment included an IDH1 peptide vaccine. The clonotype was recovered from a man in his forties or fifties with glioma.

CDR3 sequence reads: CASSISGANYGYTF. The CDR3 DNA sequence: TGTGCCAGTAGTATCTCCGGGGCCAACTATGGCTACACCTTC. The chain has TRBV19 and TRBJ1-2, with D possibly TRBD1 on 5 matching bases. Deletions cut 3 bases from V and 2 bases from J, with 10 bases between. This CDR3 region has 14 residues. Per germline, CDR1 LNHDA and CDR2 SQIVND (reference sequence).